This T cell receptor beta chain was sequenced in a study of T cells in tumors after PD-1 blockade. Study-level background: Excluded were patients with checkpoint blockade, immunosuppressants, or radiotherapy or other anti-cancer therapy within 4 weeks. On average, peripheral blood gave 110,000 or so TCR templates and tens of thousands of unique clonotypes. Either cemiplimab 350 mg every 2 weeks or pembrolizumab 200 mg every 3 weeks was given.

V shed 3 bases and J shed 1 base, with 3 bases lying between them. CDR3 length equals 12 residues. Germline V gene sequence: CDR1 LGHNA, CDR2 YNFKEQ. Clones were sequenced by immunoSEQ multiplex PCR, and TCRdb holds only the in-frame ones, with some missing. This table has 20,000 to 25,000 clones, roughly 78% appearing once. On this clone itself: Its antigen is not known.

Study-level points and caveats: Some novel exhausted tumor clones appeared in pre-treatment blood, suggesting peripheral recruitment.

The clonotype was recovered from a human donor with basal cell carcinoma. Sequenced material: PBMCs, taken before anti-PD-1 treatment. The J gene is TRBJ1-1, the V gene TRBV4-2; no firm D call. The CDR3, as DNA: TGTGCCAGCAGCCACACGAACACTGAAGCTTTCTTT. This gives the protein CASSHTNTEAFF.